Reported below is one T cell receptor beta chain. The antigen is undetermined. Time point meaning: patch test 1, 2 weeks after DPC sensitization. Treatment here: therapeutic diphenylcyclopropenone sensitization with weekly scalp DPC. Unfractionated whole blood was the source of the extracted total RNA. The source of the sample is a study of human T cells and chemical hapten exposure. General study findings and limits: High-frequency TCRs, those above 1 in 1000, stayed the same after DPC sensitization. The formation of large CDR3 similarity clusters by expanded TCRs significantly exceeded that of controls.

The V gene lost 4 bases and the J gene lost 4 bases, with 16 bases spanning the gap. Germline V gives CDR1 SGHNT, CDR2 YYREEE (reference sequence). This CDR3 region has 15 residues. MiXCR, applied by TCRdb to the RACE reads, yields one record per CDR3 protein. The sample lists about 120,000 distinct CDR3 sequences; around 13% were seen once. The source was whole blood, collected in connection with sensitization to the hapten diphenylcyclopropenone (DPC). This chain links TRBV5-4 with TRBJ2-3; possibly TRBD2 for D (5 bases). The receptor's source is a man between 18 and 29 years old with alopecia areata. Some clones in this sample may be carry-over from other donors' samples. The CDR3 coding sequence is TGTGCCAGCAGCCCCAGTCCGGGGTCCGCAGATACGCAGTATTTT. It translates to CASSPSPGSADTQYF.